These 10 T cell receptor beta chains came from one sample sequenced in a study of CD8+ T cells in alopecia areata. Indicated treatment: oral pan-JAK inhibitor, 5-10 mg twice daily. RNA, once extracted, was reverse transcribed into cDNA for use as the sequencing template. Measured with immunoSEQ multiplex PCR; TCRdb has only the in-frame clones, and not every one. The data show a few hundred thousand clones, 50% to 75% seen once. The specimen was CD4+ T cells sorted from blood, collected around week 54, from a patient treated with tofacitinib. These receptors came from a human donor with alopecia areata.

CDR3 sequence reads: CASSQDVSLTEAFF. The CDR3 DNA sequence: TGCGCCAGCAGCCAAGACGTTAGTTTGACTGAAGCTTTCTTT. This chain connects TRBV4-3 to TRBJ1-1; D is unresolved. The CDR3 is 14 residues long. Germline V CDR1 and CDR2: LGHNA, YSLEER. The ends were cut back, 0 bases at V and 5 bases at J, with 10 bases in the middle.

This clone was observed a handful of times. This chain connects TRBV6-5 to TRBJ2-3; D might be TRBD1 (5 bases). The CDR3 is made up of 12 amino acids. With 6 bases removed from V and 3 bases from J, the gap between germline ends came to 7 bases. Germline CDR1 and CDR2: MNHEY and SVGAGI. The CDR3 DNA is TGTGCCAGCAGCAGGGCTACAGATACGCAGTATTTT. Its translation is CASSRATDTQYF.

J is TRBJ2-5 and V is TRBV30; 7 bases line up with TRBD1. The V segment lost 3 bases and the J segment 2 bases; nucleotides outside the gene matches: 6. In germline, CDR1 is GTSNPN, CDR2 SVGIG (reference sequence). The length of the CDR3 is 14 residues. The CDR3 DNA sequence: TGTGCCTGGAGGAGGGGGCTCCTGCAAGAGACCCAGTACTTC. Translating it yields CAWRRGLLQETQYF. Together with reference TRBV30 and TRBJ2-5, the CDR3 gives the full variable domain: SQTIHQWPATLVQPVGSPLSLECTVEGTSNPNLYWYRQAAGRGLQLLFYSVGIGQISSEVPQNLSASRPQDRQFILSSKKLLLSDSGFYLCAWRRGLLQETQYFGPGTRLLVL.

This clone was counted a few times. The chain is built from TRBV2 and TRBJ2-5, with TRBD1 matching over 8 bases. This CDR3 comprises 14 residues. Per germline, CDR1 SNHLY and CDR2 FYNNEI. After removal of 6 bases from V and 1 base from J, the junction contained 4 bases not matched to a gene. CDR3 amino acids: CASSAGTGQETQYF. In nucleotides, the CDR3 is TGTGCCAGCAGCGCAGGGACAGGCCAAGAGACCCAGTACTTC.

The genes are TRBV5-1 and TRBJ1-1, with 9 bases fitting TRBD1. CDR3 length equals 17 residues. The J segment lost 0 bases and the V segment lost 4 bases, leaving 10 bases of the junction unmatched. CDR1 is SGHRS and CDR2 is YFSETQ in the germline V gene. CDR3 residues: CASSTGGAGPMNTEAFF. The CDR3 DNA reads as TGCGCCAGCAGCACAGGGGGCGCAGGACCCATGAACACTGAAGCTTTCTTT. Supplemented by reference TRBV5-1 and TRBJ1-1, the full variable domain reads KAGVTQTPRYLIKTRGQQVTLSCSPISGHRSVSWYQQTPGQGLQFLFEYFSETQRNKGNFPGRFSGRQFSNSRSEMNVSTLELGDSALYLCASSTGGAGPMNTEAFFGQGTRLTVV.

The rearrangement links TRBV7-8 to TRBJ2-7; 7 bases are shared with TRBD1. V trimming: 5 bases; J trimming: 2 bases; junction bases outside the gene matches: 9. Germline V gene lookup returns CDR1 SGHVS and CDR2 FQNEAQ. The CDR3 runs 15 residues. In DNA form, the CDR3 reads TGTGCCAGCAGCCCCTACCGACAGGGCCCCTACGAGCAGTACTTC. It is translated as CASSPYRQGPYEQYF. The full variable domain, completed using reference TRBV7-8 and TRBJ2-7, is GAGVSQSPRYKVAKRGQDVALRCDPISGHVSLFWYQQALGQGPEFLTYFQNEAQLDKSGLPSDRFFAERPEGSVSTLKIQRTQQEDSAVYLCASSPYRQGPYEQYFGPGTRLTVT.

This sequence joins TRBV29-1 and TRBJ1-1; the D is unclear. In germline, CDR1 is SQVTM, CDR2 ANQGSEA. Trimming cost V 7 bases and J 4 bases, with 13 bases left between them. The length of the CDR3 is 12 residues. CDR3 nucleotides: TGCAGCGGTAAAGGCGTGGGCACTGAAGCTTTCTTT. Amino acid sequence: CSGKGVGTEAFF.

This chain uses TRBV5-8 with TRBJ2-5, with TRBD1 matching over 8 bases. V shed 5 bases, J shed 9 bases, and the junction held 12 bases outside the gene matches. The CDR3 length is 14 residues. Germline CDR1 SGHTS, CDR2 YDEGEE. This CDR3 is CASSRDRPQGSQYF. Here the CDR3 DNA reads TGTGCCAGCAGTCGGGACAGGCCTCAAGGATCCCAGTACTTC.

The chain uses TRBV30 and TRBJ2-5; the match to TRBD2 covers 9 bases. The CDR3 has 16 amino acids. With 1 base clipped from V and 0 bases from J, the junction kept 6 bases outside the gene matches. Germline lookup yields CDR1 GTSNPN and CDR2 SVGIG (reference sequence). The CDR3 spells CAWSDVAGVYQETQYF. CDR3 sequence (DNA): TGTGCCTGGAGTGACGTAGCGGGGGTGTACCAAGAGACCCAGTACTTC.

This clone was counted a few times. The chain joins TRBV4-2 to TRBJ2-6; 10 bases fit TRBD1. With 1 base clipped from V and 2 bases from J, the junction kept 8 bases outside the gene matches. The CDR3 has 19 amino acids. Germline V gene sequence: CDR1 LGHNA, CDR2 YNFKEQ. CDR3 loop: CASSQVPRGQGAGANVLTF. CDR3 DNA sequence: TGTGCCAGCAGCCAAGTCCCCCGAGGACAGGGGGCTGGGGCCAACGTCCTGACTTTC.